This TCR beta chain was documented in a study of cytomegalovirus exposure and HLA in healthy donors. Overall study: Some 85 million unique TCRs, all from HLA-typed donors, were included in an early release of the data.

PCR amplification relied on 60 Vbeta primers (plus 13 Jbeta primers). Sequencing used immunoSEQ multiplex PCR; TCRdb keeps in-frame clones, though not all of them. The sample shows about 280,000 clones, 70% to 90% of them seen only once. Study observations and caveats: Relative to equally common others, HLA-associated TCR beta chains showed greater clonal expansion in a later analysis. With further analysis later on, most CMV-associated TCR beta chains appeared HLA-restricted.

This CDR3 has 16 residues. Germline CDR1 KGHSH, CDR2 LQKENI. V lost 0 bases to trimming and J lost 7 bases; unmatched junction nucleotides: 12. About this clone itself: Antigen: not known.

The chain carries TRBV18 and TRBJ2-7; 7 bases map to TRBD2. The sequenced sample consisted of PBMCs. The receptor's source is a woman younger than 35 in good health and CMV-seronegative. The CDR3 DNA is TGTGCCAGCTCACCACCGATCGAGCGGGGTAACGGTGAGCAGTACTTC. This translates into CASSPPIERGNGEQYF.